This TCR beta chain is from a study of cytomegalovirus exposure and HLA in healthy donors. Study-level information: Among several hundred genotyped donors, roughly 80% fell in the Caucasian-associated ancestry cluster.

Details on this clone: Its antigen is still unknown.

The PCR used 60 Vbeta and 13 Jbeta primers. TCRdb's table, derived via immunoSEQ multiplex PCR, lists solely in-frame clones and lacks some. The table shows about 88,000 clones, with approximately 80% occurring only once. Study-wide results and caveats: Later findings reportedly placed an Asian-associated ancestry cluster below the roughly 670-donor mean for N-insertions.

The ends were cut back, 5 bases at V and 10 bases at J, with 16 bases in the middle. Germline V gene data show CDR1 as SGHDT and CDR2 as YYEEEE. This CDR3 is built from 14 residues. Sequencing input: PBMCs. The chain employs TRBV5-6 and TRBJ1-6, with a weak D call TRBD1 (5 bases). This sequence was found in a man younger than 45 in good health and CMV-seronegative. CDR3 residues: CASSYSGIRSPLHF. The CDR3 bases are TGTGCCAGCAGTTATTCAGGGATCAGGTCACCCCTCCACTTT. The full variable domain, rest sourced from reference TRBV5-6 and TRBJ1-6, is DAGVTQSPTHLIKTRGQQVTLRCSPKSGHDTVSWYQQALGQGPQFIFQYYEEEERQRGNFPDRFSGHQFPNYSSELNVNALLLGDSALYLCASSYSGIRSPLHFGNGTRLTVT.